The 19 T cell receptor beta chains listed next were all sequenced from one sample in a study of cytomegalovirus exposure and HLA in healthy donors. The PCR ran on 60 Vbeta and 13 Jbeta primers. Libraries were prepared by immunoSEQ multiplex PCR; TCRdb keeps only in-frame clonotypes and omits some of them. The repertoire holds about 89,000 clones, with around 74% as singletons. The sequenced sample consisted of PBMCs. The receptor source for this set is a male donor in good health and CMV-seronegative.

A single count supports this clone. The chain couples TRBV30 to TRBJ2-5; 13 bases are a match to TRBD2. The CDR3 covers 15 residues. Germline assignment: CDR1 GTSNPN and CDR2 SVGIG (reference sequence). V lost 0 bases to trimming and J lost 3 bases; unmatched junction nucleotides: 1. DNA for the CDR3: TGTGCCTGGAGTGTAGGACTAGCGGGGGAAGAGACCCAGTACTTC. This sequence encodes CAWSVGLAGEETQYF.

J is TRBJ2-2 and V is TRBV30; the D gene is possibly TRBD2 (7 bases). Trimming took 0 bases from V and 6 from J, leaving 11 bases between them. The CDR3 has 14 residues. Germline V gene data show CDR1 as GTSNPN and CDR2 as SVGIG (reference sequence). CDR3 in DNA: TGTGCCTGGAGTGTAGGAGGGGGGGCCGGGGAGCTGTTTTTT. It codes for CAWSVGGGAGELFF.

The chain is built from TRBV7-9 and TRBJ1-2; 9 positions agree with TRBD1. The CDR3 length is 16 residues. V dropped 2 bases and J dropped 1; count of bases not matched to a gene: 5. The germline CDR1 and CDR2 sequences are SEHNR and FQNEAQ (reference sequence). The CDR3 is CASSLWGTGLNYGYTF. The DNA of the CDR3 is TGTGCCAGCAGCTTATGGGGGACAGGGCTTAACTATGGCTACACCTTC.

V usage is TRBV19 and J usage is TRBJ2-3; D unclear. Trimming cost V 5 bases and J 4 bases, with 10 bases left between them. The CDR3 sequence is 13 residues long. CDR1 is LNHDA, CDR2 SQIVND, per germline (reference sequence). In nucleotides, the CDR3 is TGTGCCAGTAGTGCCGATGAGGCAGATACGCAGTATTTT. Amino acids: CASSADEADTQYF.

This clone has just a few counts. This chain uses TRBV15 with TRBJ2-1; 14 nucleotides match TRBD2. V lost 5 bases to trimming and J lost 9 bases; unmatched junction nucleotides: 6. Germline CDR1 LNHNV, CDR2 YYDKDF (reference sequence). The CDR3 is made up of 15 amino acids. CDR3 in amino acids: CATSGGLAGVGEQFF. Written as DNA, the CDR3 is TGTGCCACCAGCGGGGGACTAGCGGGAGTTGGTGAGCAGTTCTTC. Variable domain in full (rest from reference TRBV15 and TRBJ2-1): DAMVIQNPRYQVTQFGKPVTLSCSQTLNHNVMYWYQQKSSQAPKLLFHYYDKDFNNEADTPDNFQSRRPNTSFCFLDIRSPGLGDTAMYLCATSGGLAGVGEQFFGPGTRLTVL.

The CDR3 nucleotides read TGTGCCATCAGTGGTACAGGGGAGGCCTACAATGAGCAGTTCTTC. Encoded protein: CAISGTGEAYNEQFF. J is TRBJ2-1 and V is TRBV10-3, with D tentatively TRBD1 (7 bases). Per the germline V gene, CDR1 is ENHRY and CDR2 is SYGVKD. V lost 4 bases, J lost 2 bases, and 12 bases lay in between. The CDR3 runs 15 residues.

CDR3 loop: CASSLLEDPPYEQYF. The DNA for the CDR3 is TGTGCCAGCAGCCTCCTAGAAGACCCCCCATACGAGCAGTACTTC. V usage is TRBV13 and J usage is TRBJ2-7; unclear D gene. CDR1 is PRHDT and CDR2 is FYEKMQ in the germline V gene (reference sequence). Trimming removed 5 bases from V and 4 bases from J, with 18 bases in between. This CDR3 has 15 amino acids.

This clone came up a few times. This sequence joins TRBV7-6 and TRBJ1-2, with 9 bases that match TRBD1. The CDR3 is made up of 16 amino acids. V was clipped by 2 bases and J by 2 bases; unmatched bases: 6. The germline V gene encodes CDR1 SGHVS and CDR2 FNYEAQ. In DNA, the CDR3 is TGTGCCAGCAGCTTAACAGCCGGGACAGGGAACTATGGCTACACCTTC. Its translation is CASSLTAGTGNYGYTF.

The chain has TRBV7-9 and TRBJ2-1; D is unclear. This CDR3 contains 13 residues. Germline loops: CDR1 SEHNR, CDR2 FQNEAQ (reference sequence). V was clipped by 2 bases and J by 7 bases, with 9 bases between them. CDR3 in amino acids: CASSLPTENEQFF. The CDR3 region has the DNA TGTGCCAGCAGCTTACCGACTGAGAATGAGCAGTTCTTC.

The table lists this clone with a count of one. The CDR3 DNA follows: TGTGCCAGCAGGAGGGGAGGGATAGGCGAGCAGTACTTC. Translating it yields CASRRGGIGEQYF. J is TRBJ2-7 and V is TRBV13, with TRBD2 matching over 7 bases. The germline V gene has CDR1 PRHDT and CDR2 FYEKMQ (reference sequence). The CDR3 length is 13 residues. Trimming cost V 6 bases and J 6 bases; bases outside gene matches: 8.

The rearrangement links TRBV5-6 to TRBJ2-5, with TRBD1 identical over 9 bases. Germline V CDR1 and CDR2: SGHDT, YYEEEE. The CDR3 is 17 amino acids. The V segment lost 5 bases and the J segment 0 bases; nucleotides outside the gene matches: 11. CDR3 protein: CASRPGQGSLYQETQYF. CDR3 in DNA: TGTGCCAGCAGACCCGGACAGGGGTCCCTTTACCAAGAGACCCAGTACTTC.

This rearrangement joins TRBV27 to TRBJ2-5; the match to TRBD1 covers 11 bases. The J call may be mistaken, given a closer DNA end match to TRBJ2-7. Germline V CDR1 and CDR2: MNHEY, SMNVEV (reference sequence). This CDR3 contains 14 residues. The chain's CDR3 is CASSLRDRGGEQYF. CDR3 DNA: TGTGCCAGCAGTTTAAGGGACAGGGGGGGCGAGCAGTACTTC.

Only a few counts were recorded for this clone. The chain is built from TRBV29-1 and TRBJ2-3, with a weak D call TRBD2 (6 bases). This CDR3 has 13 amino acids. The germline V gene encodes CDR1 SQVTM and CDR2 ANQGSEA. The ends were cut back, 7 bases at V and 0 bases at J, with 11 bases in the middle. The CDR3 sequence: CSAQRASTDTQYF. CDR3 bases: TGCAGCGCCCAGCGGGCTAGCACAGATACGCAGTATTTT.

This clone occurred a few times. The CDR3 loop is CASSLETGLYGYTF. CDR3 nucleotide sequence: TGTGCCAGCAGCTTAGAGACAGGGTTGTATGGCTACACCTTC. The J gene is TRBJ1-2, the V gene TRBV7-2; TRBD1 matches at 7 bases. The germline gives CDR1 SGHTA, CDR2 FQGNSA. This CDR3 comprises 14 residues. The J segment lost 5 bases and the V segment lost 1 base, leaving 4 bases of the junction unmatched.

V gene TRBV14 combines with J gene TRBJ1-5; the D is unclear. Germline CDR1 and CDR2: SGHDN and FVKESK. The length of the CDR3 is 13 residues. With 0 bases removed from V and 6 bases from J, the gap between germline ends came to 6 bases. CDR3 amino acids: CASSQEGGQPQHF. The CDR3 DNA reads TGTGCCAGCAGCCAAGAAGGCGGTCAGCCCCAGCATTTT.

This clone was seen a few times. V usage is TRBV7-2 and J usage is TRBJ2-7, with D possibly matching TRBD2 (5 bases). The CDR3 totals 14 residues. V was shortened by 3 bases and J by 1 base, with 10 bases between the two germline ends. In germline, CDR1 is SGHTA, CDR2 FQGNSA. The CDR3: CASSFPGGSYEQYF. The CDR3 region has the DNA TGTGCCAGCAGCTTTCCCGGCGGGTCCTACGAGCAGTACTTC.

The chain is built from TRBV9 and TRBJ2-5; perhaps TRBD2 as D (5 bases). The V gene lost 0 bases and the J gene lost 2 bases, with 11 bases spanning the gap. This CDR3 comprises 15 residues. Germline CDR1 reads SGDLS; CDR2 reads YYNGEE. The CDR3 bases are TGTGCCAGCAGCGTAGTAGGACTTTCTCAAGAGACCCAGTACTTC. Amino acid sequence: CASSVVGLSQETQYF.

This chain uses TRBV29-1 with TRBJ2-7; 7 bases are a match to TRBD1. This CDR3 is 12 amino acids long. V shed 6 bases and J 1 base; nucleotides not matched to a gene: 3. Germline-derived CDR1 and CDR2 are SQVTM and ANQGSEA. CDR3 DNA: TGCAGCGTAGGGGGCGCTTCCTACGAGCAGTACTTC. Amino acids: CSVGGASYEQYF.

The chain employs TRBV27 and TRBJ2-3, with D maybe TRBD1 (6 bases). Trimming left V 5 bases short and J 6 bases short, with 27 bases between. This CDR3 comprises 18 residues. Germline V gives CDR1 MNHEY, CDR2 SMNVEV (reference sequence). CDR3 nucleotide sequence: TGTGCCAGCAGTCCTTATACACAGGGCTCCCCCCACAGTGATACGCAGTATTTT. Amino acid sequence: CASSPYTQGSPHSDTQYF.